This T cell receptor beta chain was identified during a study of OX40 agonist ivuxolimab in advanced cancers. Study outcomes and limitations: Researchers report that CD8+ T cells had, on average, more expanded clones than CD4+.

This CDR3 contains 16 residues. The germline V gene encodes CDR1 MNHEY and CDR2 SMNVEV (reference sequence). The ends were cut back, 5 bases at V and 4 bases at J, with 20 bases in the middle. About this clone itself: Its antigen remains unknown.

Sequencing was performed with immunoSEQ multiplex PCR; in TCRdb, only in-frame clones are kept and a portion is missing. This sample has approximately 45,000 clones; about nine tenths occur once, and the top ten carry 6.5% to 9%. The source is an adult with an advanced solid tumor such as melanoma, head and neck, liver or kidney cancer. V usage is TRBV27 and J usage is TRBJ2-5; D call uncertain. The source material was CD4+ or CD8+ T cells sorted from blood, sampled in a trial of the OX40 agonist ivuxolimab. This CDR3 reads CASSLSWVSRGETQYF. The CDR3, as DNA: TGTGCCAGCAGTCTAAGTTGGGTTTCGAGAGGAGAGACCCAGTACTTC.